Here is one TCR beta chain with its context. This entry is derived from a study of blood T cell repertoires in COVID-19. Source study methods: Using reference gene primer amplification, nucleated cell counts were estimated. Repertoires were generated with immunoSEQ multiplex PCR, while TCRdb's copy carries only in-frame clones and drops some. V and J calls and clone size are given by that table; D and trimming were obtained from the DNA. This table holds about 44,000 clones, about 88% found once. CDR1 and CDR2 (germline): MNHEY, SVGEGT. After removal of 3 bases from V and 6 bases from J, the junction contained 6 bases not matched to a gene. The CDR3 covers 17 residues.

The sample consisted of peripheral blood. This sequence joins TRBV6-2 or TRBV6-3 and TRBJ2-2; 14 bases map to TRBD2. The sequence was collected from a man in his 70s with active COVID-19. The CDR3 region has the DNA TGTGCCAGCAGTTATGAGGGACTAGCGGGGGTGCCCGGGGAGCTGTTTTTT. This sequence encodes CASSYEGLAGVPGELFF.